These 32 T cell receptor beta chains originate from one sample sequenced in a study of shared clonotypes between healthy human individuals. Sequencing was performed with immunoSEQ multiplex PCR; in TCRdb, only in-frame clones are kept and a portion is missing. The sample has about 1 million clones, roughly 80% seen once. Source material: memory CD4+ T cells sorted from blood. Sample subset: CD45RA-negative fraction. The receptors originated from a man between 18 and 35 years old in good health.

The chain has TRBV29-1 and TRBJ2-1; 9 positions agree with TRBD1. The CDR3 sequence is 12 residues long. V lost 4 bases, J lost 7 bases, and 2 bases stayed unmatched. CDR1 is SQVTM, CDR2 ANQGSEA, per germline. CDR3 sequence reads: CSVGTGVNEQFF. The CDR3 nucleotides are TGCAGCGTTGGGACAGGGGTAAATGAGCAGTTCTTC.

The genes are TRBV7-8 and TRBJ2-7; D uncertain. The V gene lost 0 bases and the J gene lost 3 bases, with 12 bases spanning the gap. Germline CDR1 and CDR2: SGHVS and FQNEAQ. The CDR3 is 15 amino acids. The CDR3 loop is CASSLAFGSNYEQYF. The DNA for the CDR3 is TGTGCCAGCAGCTTAGCGTTCGGCAGCAACTACGAGCAGTACTTC.

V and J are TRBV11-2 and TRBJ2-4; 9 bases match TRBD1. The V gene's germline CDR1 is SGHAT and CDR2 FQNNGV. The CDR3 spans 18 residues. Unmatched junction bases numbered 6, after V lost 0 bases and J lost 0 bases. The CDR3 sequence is CASSLDRGDRVAKNIQYF. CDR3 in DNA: TGTGCCAGCAGCTTAGATCGTGGGGACAGGGTAGCCAAAAACATTCAGTACTTC.

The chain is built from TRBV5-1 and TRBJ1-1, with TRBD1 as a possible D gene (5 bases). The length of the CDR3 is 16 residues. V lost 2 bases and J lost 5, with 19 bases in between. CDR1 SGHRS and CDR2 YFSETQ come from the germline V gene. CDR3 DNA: TGCGCCAGCAGCTTCATGACCAGCGGGGGACGGACTGAAGCTTTCTTT. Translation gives CASSFMTSGGRTEAFF.

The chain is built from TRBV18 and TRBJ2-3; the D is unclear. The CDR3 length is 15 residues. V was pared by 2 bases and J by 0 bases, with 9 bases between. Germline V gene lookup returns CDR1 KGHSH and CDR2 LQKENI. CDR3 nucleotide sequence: TGTGCCAGCTCACCAGGTCTAGTAAGCACAGATACGCAGTATTTT. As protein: CASSPGLVSTDTQYF.

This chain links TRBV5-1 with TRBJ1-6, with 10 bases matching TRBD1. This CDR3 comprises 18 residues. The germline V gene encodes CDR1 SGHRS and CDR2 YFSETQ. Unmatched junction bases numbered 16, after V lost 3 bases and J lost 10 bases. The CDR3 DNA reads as TGCGCCAGCAGCTCCATCCCTACCCAGGGACAGGGGAACTCACCCCTCCACTTT. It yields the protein CASSSIPTQGQGNSPLHF.

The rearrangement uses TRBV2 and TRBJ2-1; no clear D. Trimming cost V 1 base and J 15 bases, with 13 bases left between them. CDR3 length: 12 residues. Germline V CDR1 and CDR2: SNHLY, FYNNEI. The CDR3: CASSEVAVPLFF. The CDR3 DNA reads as TGTGCCAGCAGTGAAGTGGCGGTGCCTCTGTTCTTC.

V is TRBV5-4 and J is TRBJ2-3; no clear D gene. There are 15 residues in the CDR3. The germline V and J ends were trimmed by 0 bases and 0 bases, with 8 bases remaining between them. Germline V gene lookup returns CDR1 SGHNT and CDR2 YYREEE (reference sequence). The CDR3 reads CASSLGRPSTDTQYF. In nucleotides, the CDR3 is TGTGCCAGCAGCTTGGGTAGGCCTAGCACAGATACGCAGTATTTT. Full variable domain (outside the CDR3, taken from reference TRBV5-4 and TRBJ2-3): ETGVTQSPTHLIKTRGQQVTLRCSSQSGHNTVSWYQQALGQGPQFIFQYYREEENGRGNFPPRFSGLQFPNYSSELNVNALELDDSALYLCASSLGRPSTDTQYFGPGTRLTVL.

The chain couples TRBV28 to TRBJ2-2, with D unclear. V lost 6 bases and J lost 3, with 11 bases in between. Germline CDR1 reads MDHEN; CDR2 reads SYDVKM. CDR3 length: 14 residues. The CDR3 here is CASRASADTGELFF. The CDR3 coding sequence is TGTGCCAGCAGAGCGTCGGCGGACACCGGGGAGCTGTTTTTT.

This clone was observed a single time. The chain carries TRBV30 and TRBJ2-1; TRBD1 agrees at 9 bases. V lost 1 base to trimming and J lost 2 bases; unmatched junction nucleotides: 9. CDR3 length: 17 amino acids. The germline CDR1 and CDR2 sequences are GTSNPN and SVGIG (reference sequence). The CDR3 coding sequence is TGTGCCTGGAGTGGTAACAGGGGGCGGGGAGCCTACAATGAGCAGTTCTTC. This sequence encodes CAWSGNRGRGAYNEQFF. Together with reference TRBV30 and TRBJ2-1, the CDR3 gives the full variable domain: SQTIHQWPATLVQPVGSPLSLECTVEGTSNPNLYWYRQAAGRGLQLLFYSVGIGQISSEVPQNLSASRPQDRQFILSSKKLLLSDSGFYLCAWSGNRGRGAYNEQFFGPGTRLTVL.

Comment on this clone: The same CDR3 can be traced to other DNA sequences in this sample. CDR3 amino acids: CASSPHRGNTEAFF. The DNA of the CDR3 is TGTGCCAGCAGTCCACACAGGGGGAACACTGAAGCTTTCTTT. The rearrangement links TRBV28 to TRBJ1-1, with 7 positions matching TRBD1. The CDR3 length is 14 residues. Germline trimming cut 5 bases from V and 1 base from J; bases unmatched to any gene: 4. Per germline, CDR1 MDHEN and CDR2 SYDVKM.

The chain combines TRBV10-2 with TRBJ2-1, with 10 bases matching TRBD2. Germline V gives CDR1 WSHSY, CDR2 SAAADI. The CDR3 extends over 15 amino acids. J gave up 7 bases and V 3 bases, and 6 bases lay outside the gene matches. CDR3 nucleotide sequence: TGCGCCAGCAGTGACTCGCGGACTAGCGGAAATGAGCAGTTCTTC. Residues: CASSDSRTSGNEQFF.

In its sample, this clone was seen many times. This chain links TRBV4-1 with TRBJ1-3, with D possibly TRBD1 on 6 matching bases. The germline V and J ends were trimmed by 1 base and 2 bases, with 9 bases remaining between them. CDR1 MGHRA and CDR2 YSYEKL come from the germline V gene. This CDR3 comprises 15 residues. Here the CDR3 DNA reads TGCGCCAGCAGCCAAGGGCAGGGGACTGGAAACACCATATATTTT. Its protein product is CASSQGQGTGNTIYF.

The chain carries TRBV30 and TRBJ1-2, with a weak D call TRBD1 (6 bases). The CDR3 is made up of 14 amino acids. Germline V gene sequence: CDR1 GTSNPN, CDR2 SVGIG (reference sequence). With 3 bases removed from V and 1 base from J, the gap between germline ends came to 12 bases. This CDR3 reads CAWSRDTSNYGYTF. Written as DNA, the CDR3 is TGTGCCTGGAGCCGGGACACCAGTAACTATGGCTACACCTTC.

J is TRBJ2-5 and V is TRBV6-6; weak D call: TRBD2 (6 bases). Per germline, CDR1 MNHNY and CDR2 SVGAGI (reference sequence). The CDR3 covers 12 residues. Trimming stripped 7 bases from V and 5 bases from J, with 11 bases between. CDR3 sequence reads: CASMTRRETQYF. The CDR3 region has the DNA TGTGCCAGCATGACTAGGAGGGAGACCCAGTACTTC.

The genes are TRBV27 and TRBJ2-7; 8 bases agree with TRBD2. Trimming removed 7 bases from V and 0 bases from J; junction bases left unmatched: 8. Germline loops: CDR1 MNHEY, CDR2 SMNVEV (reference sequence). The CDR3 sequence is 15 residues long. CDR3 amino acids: CASTLWSGGSYEQYF. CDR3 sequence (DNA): TGTGCCAGCACCTTGTGGAGCGGGGGCTCCTACGAGCAGTACTTC.

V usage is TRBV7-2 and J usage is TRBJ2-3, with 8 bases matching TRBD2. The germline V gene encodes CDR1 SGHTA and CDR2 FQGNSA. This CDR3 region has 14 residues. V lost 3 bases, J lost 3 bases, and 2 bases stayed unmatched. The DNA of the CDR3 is TGTGCCAGCAGCTTGCAGCGGGGGACAGATACGCAGTATTTT. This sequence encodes CASSLQRGTDTQYF.

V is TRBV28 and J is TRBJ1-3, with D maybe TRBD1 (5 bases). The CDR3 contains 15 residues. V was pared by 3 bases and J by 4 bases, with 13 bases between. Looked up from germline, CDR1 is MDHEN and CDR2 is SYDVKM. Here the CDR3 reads CASSFPGRGGNTIYF. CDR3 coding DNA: TGTGCCAGCAGTTTCCCGGGGAGGGGCGGAAACACCATATATTTT.

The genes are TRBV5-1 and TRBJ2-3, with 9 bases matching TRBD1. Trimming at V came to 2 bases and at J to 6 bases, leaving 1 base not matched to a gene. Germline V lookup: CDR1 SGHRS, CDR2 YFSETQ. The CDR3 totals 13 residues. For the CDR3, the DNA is TGCGCCAGCAGCTTCGGGACAGGGGATACGCAGTATTTT. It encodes CASSFGTGDTQYF.

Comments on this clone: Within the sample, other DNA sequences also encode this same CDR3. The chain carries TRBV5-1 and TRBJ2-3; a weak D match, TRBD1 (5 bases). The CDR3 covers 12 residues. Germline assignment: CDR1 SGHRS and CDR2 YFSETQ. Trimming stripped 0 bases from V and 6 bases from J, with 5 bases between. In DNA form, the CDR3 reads TGCGCCAGCAGCTTGGCAGGGGATACGCAGTATTTT. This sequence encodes CASSLAGDTQYF.

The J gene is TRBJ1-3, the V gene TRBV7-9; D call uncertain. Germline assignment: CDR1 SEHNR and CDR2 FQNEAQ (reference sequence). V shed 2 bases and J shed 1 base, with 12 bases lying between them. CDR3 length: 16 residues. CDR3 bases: TGTGCCAGCAGCTTACTACCAGGAGGATCTGGAAACACCATATATTTT. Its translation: CASSLLPGGSGNTIYF.

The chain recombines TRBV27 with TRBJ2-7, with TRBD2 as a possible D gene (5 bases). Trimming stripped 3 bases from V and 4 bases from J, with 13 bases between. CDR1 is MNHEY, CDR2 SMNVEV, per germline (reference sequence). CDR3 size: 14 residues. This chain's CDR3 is CASSFPRRTYEQYF. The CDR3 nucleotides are TGTGCCAGCAGTTTTCCTCGACGGACTTACGAGCAGTACTTC.

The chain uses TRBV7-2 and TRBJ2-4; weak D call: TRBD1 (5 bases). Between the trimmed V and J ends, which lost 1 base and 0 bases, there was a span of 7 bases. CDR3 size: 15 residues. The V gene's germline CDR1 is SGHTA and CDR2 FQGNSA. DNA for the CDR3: TGTGCCAGCAGCTTAGTAGGGGCAGCCAAAAACATTCAGTACTTC. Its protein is CASSLVGAAKNIQYF.

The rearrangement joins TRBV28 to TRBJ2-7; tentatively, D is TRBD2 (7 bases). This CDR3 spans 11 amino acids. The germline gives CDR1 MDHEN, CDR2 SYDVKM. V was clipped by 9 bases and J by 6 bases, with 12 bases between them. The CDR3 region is CASRGGLEQYF. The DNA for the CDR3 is TGTGCCAGTAGGGGGGGACTCGAGCAGTACTTC. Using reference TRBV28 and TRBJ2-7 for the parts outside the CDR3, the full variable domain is DVKVTQSSRYLVKRTGEKVFLECVQDMDHENMFWYRQDPGLGLRLIYFSYDVKMKEKGDIPEGYSVSREKKERFSLILESASTNQTSMYLCASRGGLEQYFGPGTRLTVT.

As DNA, the CDR3 is TGCAGCGTTGCACCCGTCCGGGCGAGTGAGCAGTTCTTC. This encodes CSVAPVRASEQFF. The chain couples TRBV29-1 to TRBJ2-1; D ambiguous. This CDR3 has 13 amino acids. Germline CDR1 and CDR2: SQVTM and ANQGSEA. Trimming shortened V by 4 bases and J by 9 bases, and 16 bases separated the two germline ends.

The CDR3 DNA sequence: TGTGCCAGTAGTATTCGGTCTGGGCAGGGGGCCGGGGAGCTGTTTTTT. Translated, it gives CASSIRSGQGAGELFF. This sequence joins TRBV19 and TRBJ2-2, with 7 bases aligning to TRBD1. The J segment lost 6 bases and the V segment lost 3 bases, leaving 10 bases of the junction unmatched. Germline assignment: CDR1 LNHDA and CDR2 SQIVND (reference sequence). CDR3 length equals 16 residues. Drawing the rest from reference TRBV19 and TRBJ2-2, the complete variable domain is DGGITQSPKYLFRKEGQNVTLSCEQNLNHDAMYWYRQDPGQGLRLIYYSQIVNDFQKGDIAEGYSVSREKKESFPLTVTSAQKNPTAFYLCASSIRSGQGAGELFFGEGSRLTVL.

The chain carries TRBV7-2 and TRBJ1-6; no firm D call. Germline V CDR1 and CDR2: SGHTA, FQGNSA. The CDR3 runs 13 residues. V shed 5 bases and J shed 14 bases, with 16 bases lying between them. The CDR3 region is CASSTQVGASLHF. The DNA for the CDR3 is TGTGCCAGCAGCACCCAGGTTGGCGCGTCCCTCCACTTT.

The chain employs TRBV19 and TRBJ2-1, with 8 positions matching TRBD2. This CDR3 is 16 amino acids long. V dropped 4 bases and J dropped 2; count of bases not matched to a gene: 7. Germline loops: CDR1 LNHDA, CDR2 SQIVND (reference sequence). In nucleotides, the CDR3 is TGTGCCAGTAGTACAAGTGGAGCGGGAGCCTACAATGAGCAGTTCTTC. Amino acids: CASSTSGAGAYNEQFF.

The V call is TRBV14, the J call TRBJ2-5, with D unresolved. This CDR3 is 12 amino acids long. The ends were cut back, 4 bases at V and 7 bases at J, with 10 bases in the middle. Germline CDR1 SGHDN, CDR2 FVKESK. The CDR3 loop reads CASSLGIGTQYF. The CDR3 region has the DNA TGTGCCAGCAGCCTCGGAATCGGGACCCAGTACTTC.

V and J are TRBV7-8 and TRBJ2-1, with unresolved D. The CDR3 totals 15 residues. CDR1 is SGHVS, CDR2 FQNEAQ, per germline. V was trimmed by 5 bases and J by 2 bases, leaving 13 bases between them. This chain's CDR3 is CASSLRDETYNEQFF. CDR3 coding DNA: TGTGCCAGCAGCCTACGTGACGAAACCTACAATGAGCAGTTCTTC.

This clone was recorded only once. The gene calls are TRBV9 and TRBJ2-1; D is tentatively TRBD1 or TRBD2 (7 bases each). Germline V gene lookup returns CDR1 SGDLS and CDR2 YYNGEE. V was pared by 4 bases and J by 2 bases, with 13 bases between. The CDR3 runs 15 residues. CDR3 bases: TGTGCCAGCAGCCAGGGGGGGACCCCCTACAATGAGCAGTTCTTC. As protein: CASSQGGTPYNEQFF.

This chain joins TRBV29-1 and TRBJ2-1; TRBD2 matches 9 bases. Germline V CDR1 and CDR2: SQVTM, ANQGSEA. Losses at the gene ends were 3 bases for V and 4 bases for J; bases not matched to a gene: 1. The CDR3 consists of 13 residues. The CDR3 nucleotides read TGCAGCGTTGAGCGGGGGGGATACAATGAGCAGTTCTTC. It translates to CSVERGGYNEQFF.